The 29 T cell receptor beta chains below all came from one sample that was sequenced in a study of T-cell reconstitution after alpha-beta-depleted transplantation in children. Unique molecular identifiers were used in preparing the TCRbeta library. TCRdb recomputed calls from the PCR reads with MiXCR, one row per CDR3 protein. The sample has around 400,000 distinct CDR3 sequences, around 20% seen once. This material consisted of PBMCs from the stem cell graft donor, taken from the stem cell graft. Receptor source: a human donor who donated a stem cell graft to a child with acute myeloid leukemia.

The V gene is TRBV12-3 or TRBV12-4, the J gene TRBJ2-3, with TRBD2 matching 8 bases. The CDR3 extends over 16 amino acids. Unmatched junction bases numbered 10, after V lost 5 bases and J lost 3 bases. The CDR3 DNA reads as TGTGCCAGCAGTGCCTTTAGCGGGATTGCGACAGATACGCAGTATTTT. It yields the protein CASSAFSGIATDTQYF.

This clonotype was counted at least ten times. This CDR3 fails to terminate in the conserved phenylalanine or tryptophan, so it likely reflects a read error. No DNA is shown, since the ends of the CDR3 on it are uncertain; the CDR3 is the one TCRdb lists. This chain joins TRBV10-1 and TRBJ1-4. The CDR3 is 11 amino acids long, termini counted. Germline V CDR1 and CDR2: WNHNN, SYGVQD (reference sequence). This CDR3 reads CASYENRIGDL.

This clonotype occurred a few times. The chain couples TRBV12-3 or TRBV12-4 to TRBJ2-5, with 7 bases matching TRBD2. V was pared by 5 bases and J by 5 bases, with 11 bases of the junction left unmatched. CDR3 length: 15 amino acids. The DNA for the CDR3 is TGTGCCAGCAGTCTGACTAGCCCCCACGGGGAGACCCAGTACTTC. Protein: CASSLTSPHGETQYF.

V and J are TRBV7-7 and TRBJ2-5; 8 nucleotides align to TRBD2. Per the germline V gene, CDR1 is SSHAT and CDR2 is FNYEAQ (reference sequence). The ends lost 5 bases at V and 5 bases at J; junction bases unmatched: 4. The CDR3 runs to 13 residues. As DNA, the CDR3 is TGTGCCAGCAGCCCCGGGAGGGAGGAGACCCAGTACTTC. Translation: CASSPGREETQYF.

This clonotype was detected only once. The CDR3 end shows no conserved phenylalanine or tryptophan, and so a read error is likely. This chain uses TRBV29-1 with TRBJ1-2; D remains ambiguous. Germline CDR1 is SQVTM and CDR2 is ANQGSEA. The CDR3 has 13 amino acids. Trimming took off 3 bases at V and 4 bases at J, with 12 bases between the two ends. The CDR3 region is CSVEVGYTYGYTY. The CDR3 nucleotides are TGCAGCGTTGAGGTCGGGTATACCTATGGCTACACCTAC.

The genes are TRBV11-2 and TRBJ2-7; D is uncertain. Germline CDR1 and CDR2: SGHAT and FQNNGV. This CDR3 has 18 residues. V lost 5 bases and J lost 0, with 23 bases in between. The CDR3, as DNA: TGTGCCAGCAGCCCCCTATCCCGGAAGGCCAAGGGCTCCTACGAGCAGTACTTC. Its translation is CASSPLSRKAKGSYEQYF.

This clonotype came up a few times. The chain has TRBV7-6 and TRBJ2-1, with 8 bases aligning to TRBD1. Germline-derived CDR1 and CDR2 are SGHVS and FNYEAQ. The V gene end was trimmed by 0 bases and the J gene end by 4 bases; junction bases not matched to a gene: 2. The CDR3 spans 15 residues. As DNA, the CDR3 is TGTGCCAGCAGCTTAGCGGGACAGGTATACAATGAGCAGTTCTTC. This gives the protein CASSLAGQVYNEQFF.

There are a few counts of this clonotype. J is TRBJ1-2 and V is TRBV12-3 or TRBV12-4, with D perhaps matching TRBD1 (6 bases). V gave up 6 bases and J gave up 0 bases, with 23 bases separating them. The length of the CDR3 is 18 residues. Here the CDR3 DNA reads TGTGCCAGCAGCCCAACTAGAAGGGGGAGCTCTCCTAACTATGGCTACACCTTC. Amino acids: CASSPTRRGSSPNYGYTF.

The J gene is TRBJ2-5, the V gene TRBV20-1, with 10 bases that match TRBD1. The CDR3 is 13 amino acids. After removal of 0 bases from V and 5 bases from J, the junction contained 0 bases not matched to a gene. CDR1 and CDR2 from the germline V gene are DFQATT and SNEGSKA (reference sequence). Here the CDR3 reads CSAREDRGETQYF. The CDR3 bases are TGCAGTGCTAGAGAGGACAGGGGGGAGACCCAGTACTTC.

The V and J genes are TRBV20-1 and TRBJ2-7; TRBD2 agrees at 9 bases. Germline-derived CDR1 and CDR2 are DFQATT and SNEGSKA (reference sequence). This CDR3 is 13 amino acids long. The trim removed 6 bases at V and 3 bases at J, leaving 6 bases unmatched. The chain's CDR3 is CSATREGLYEQYF. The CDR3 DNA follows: TGCAGTGCCACGCGGGAGGGCCTCTACGAGCAGTACTTC.

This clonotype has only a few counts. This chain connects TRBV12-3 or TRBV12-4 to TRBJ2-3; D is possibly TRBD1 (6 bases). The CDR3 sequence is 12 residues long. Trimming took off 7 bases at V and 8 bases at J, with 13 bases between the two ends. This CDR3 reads CASNDRDTTQYF. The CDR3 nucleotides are TGTGCCAGCAACGACCGGGACACTACGCAGTATTTT.

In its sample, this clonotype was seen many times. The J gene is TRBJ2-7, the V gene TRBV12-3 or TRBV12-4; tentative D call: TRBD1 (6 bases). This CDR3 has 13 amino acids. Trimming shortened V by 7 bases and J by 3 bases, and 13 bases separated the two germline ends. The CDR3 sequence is CASTDWDNYEQYF. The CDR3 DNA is TGTGCCAGCACGGATTGGGACAACTACGAGCAGTACTTC.

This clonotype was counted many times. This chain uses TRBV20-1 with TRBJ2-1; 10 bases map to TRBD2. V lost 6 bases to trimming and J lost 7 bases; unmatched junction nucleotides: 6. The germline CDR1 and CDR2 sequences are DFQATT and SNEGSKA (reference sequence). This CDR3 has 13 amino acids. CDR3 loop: CSATGLAENEQFF. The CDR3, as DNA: TGCAGTGCCACCGGACTAGCGGAAAATGAGCAGTTCTTC.

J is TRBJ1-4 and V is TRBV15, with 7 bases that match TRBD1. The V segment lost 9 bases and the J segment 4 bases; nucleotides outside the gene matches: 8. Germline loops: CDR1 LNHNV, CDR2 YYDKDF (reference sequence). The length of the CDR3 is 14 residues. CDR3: CATSKGQSNEKLFF. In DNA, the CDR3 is TGTGCCACGTCCAAGGGACAGAGTAATGAAAAACTGTTTTTT.

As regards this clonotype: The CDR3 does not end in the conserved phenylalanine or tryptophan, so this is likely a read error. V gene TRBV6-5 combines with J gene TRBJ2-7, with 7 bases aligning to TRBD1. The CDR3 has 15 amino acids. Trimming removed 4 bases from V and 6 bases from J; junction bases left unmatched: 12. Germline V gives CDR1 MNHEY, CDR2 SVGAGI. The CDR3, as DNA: TGTGCCAGCAGTTCGGACCGGGACAGCCTTTCCGAGCAGTACTGC. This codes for CASSSDRDSLSEQYC.

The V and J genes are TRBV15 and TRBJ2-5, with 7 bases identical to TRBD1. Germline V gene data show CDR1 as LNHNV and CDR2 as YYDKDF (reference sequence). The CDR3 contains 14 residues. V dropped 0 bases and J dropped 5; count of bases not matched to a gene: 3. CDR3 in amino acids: CATSRDRGQETQYF. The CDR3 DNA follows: TGTGCCACCAGCAGAGATAGGGGACAGGAGACCCAGTACTTC. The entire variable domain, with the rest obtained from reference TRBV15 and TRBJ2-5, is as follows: DAMVIQNPRYQVTQFGKPVTLSCSQTLNHNVMYWYQQKSSQAPKLLFHYYDKDFNNEADTPDNFQSRRPNTSFCFLDIRSPGLGDTAMYLCATSRDRGQETQYFGPGTRLLVL.

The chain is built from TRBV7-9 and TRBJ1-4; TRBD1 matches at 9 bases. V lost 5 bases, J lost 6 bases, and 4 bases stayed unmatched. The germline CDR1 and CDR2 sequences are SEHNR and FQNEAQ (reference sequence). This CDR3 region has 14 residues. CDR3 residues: CASSEDRGYEKLFF. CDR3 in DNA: TGTGCCAGCAGCGAGGACAGGGGATATGAAAAACTGTTTTTT.

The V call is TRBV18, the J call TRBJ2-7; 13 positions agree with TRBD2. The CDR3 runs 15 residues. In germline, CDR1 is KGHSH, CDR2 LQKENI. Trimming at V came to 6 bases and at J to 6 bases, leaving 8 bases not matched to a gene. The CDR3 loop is CASSWTSGSEGEQYF. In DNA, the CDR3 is TGTGCCAGCTCCTGGACTAGCGGGAGCGAAGGCGAGCAGTACTTC.

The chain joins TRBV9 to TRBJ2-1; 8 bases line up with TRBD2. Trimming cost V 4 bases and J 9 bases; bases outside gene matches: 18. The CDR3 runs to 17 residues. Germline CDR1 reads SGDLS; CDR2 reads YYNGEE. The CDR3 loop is CASSPTWAGTRSGEQFF. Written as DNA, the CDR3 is TGTGCCAGCAGCCCTACCTGGGCTGGGACTAGATCCGGTGAGCAGTTCTTC.

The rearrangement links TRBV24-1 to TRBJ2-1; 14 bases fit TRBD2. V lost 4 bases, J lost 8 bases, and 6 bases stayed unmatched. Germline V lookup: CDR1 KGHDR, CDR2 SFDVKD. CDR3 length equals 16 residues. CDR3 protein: CATSDTGTSGSDEQFF. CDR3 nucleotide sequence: TGTGCCACCAGTGACACCGGGACTAGCGGGAGTGATGAGCAGTTCTTC.

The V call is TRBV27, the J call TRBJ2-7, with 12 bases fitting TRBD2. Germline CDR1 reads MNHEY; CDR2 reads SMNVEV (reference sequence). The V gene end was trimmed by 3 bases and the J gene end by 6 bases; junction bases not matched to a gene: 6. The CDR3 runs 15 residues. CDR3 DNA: TGTGCCAGCAGTTTTCAGCCTAGCGGGAGGGCCGAGCAGTACTTC. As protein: CASSFQPSGRAEQYF.

This chain's CDR3 is CASSPTGFRADTQYF. As DNA, the CDR3 is TGTGCCAGCAGCCCCACAGGGTTCCGAGCAGATACGCAGTATTTT. This sequence joins TRBV12-3 or TRBV12-4 and TRBJ2-3; TRBD1 is a possible D gene (6 bases). The V gene lost 6 bases and the J gene lost 4 bases, with 17 bases spanning the gap. This CDR3 comprises 15 residues.

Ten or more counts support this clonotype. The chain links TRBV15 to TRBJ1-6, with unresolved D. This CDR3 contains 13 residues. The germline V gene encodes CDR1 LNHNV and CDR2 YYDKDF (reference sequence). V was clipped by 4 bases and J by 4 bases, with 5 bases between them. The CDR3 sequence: CATSIKYNSPLHF. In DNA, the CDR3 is TGTGCCACCAGCATCAAGTATAATTCACCCCTCCACTTT.

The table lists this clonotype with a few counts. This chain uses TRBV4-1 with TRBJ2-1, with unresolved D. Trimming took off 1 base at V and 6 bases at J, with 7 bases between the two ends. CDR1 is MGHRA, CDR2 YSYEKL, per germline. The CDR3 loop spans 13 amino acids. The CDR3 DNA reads TGCGCCAGCAGCCAAGGTCCCCGCAATGAGCAGTTCTTC. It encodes CASSQGPRNEQFF.

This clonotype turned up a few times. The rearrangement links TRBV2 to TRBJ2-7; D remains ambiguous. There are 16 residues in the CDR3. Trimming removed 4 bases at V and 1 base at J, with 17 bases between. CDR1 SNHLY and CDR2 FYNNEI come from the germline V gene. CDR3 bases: TGTGCCAGCAGTGGGGTCACGGACGGACCTTCCTACGAGCAGTACTTC. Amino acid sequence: CASSGVTDGPSYEQYF.

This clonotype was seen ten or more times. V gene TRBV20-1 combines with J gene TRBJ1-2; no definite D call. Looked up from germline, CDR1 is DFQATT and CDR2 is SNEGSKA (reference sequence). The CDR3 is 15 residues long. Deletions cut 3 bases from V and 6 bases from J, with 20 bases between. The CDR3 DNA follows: TGCAGTGCTAGCGATATTCCTGACTACGGCAATGGCTACACCTTC. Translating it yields CSASDIPDYGNGYTF.

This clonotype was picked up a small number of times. CDR3 in DNA: TGTGCCATCAGTGAGGGGTCAGAGACCCAGTACTTC. Its protein product is CAISEGSETQYF. The rearrangement links TRBV10-3 to TRBJ2-5; D gene unclear. Germline CDR1 ENHRY, CDR2 SYGVKD. The CDR3 has 12 amino acids. V lost 2 bases and J 4 bases, leaving 5 bases between the germline ends.

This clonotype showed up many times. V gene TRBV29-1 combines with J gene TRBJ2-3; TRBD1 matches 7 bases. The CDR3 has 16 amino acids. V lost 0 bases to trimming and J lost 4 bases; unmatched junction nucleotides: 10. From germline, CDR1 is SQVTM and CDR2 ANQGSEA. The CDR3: CSVEDRYRGQADTQYF. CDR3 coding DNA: TGCAGCGTTGAAGATCGGTATAGGGGGCAGGCAGATACGCAGTATTTT.

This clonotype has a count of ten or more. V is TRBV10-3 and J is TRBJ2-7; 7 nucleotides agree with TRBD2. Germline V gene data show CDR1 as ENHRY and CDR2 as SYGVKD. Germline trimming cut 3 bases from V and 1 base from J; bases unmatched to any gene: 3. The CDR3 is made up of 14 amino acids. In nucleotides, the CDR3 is TGTGCCATCAGTGATGGGCGGGAGTCCTACGAGCAGTACTTC. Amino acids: CAISDGRESYEQYF.